The 27 T cell receptor beta chains below all came from one sample that was sequenced in a study of control samples from healthy donors and cancer patients. Data came from immunoSEQ multiplex PCR; TCRdb stores just in-frame clones and leaves some out. The sample contains about 73,000 clones, roughly 87% of which appear only once. Sequences were obtained from blood. Receptors originate from a woman aged 45-65 years in good health.

The gene calls are TRBV7-2 and TRBJ1-1; no definite D call. Between the trimmed V and J ends, which lost 2 bases and 1 base, there was a span of 8 bases. This CDR3 is 14 amino acids long. Per germline, CDR1 SGHTA and CDR2 FQGNSA. The CDR3 loop is CASSLTWGNTEAFF. The CDR3 nucleotides read TGTGCCAGCAGCTTAACCTGGGGGAACACTGAAGCTTTCTTT.

Note on this clone: At one of its ends the junction is not consistent with the germline gene, which may arise from a read error. The chain uses TRBV5-1 and TRBJ2-7; 10 bases are shared with TRBD2. CDR1 SGHRS and CDR2 YFSETQ come from the germline V gene. The CDR3 runs 13 residues. This CDR3 is CASSWTSGYEQYF. CDR3 coding DNA: TGCGCCAGTAGCTGGACTAGCGGATACGAGCAGTACTTC.

V usage is TRBV5-4 and J usage is TRBJ2-1; 9 bases map to TRBD2. The CDR3 contains 16 residues. CDR1 is SGHNT and CDR2 is YYREEE in the germline V gene (reference sequence). J gave up 4 bases and V 0 bases, and 5 bases lay outside the gene matches. CDR3 residues: CASSLAWREGYNEQFF. CDR3 in DNA: TGTGCCAGCAGCTTGGCATGGCGGGAGGGATACAATGAGCAGTTCTTC.

The chain employs TRBV5-1 and TRBJ1-6; the D is unclear. The V and J ends lost 3 bases and 7 bases respectively, with 11 bases between them. The V gene's germline CDR1 is SGHRS and CDR2 YFSETQ. The CDR3 sequence is 14 residues long. DNA for the CDR3: TGCGCCAGCAGCTCGAGACCCGGGAATTCACCCCTCCACTTT. Its translation is CASSSRPGNSPLHF.

The CDR3: CATRNSRWTASNYGYTF. The CDR3 DNA is TGTGCCACCAGAAATAGTCGATGGACAGCTTCTAACTATGGCTACACCTTC. This rearrangement joins TRBV15 to TRBJ1-2; D is perhaps TRBD1 (6 bases). This CDR3 has 17 amino acids. Deletions cut 6 bases from V and 0 bases from J, with 20 bases between. Looked up from germline, CDR1 is LNHNV and CDR2 is YYDKDF (reference sequence). The full variable domain, rest sourced from reference TRBV15 and TRBJ1-2, is DAMVIQNPRYQVTQFGKPVTLSCSQTLNHNVMYWYQQKSSQAPKLLFHYYDKDFNNEADTPDNFQSRRPNTSFCFLDIRSPGLGDTAMYLCATRNSRWTASNYGYTFGSGTRLTVV.

The gene calls are TRBV7-8 and TRBJ1-1; D unresolved. The CDR3 is 13 amino acids. The germline V gene encodes CDR1 SGHVS and CDR2 FQNEAQ. Trimming cost V 3 bases and J 1 base, with 6 bases left between them. The CDR3 is CASSLQANTEAFF. The CDR3 nucleotides read TGTGCCAGCAGCTTGCAGGCGAACACTGAAGCTTTCTTT. The whole variable domain, filled in from reference TRBV7-8 and TRBJ1-1, reads GAGVSQSPRYKVAKRGQDVALRCDPISGHVSLFWYQQALGQGPEFLTYFQNEAQLDKSGLPSDRFFAERPEGSVSTLKIQRTQQEDSAVYLCASSLQANTEAFFGQGTRLTVV.

The V call is TRBV29-1, the J call TRBJ1-2; D gene unclear. V was pared by 3 bases and J by 5 bases, with 7 bases between. The V gene's germline CDR1 is SQVTM and CDR2 ANQGSEA. This CDR3 spans 11 amino acids. The CDR3 spells CSVDGGYGYTF. CDR3 DNA: TGCAGCGTTGATGGAGGGTATGGCTACACCTTC.

V is TRBV4-1 and J is TRBJ2-5; tentatively, D is TRBD2 (5 bases). The V gene's germline CDR1 is MGHRA and CDR2 YSYEKL. The CDR3 runs 13 residues. V was trimmed by 2 bases and J by 3 bases, leaving 7 bases between them. The CDR3 reads CASSQWREETQYF. The CDR3 bases are TGCGCCAGCAGCCAATGGCGGGAAGAGACCCAGTACTTC.

The genes are TRBV28 and TRBJ2-1; D remains unclear. The CDR3 totals 16 residues. Trimming left V 4 bases short and J 0 bases short, with 13 bases between. Germline loops: CDR1 MDHEN, CDR2 SYDVKM. CDR3 DNA sequence: TGTGCCAGCAGTTCCCCCGGGTCTAGCTCCTACAATGAGCAGTTCTTC. Amino acids: CASSSPGSSSYNEQFF.

The CDR3 loop is CASSSTRDGNTEAFF. The CDR3 DNA follows: TGTGCCAGCAGCTCCACTCGCGACGGGAACACTGAAGCTTTCTTT. V gene TRBV11-1 combines with J gene TRBJ1-1; D not resolved. Trimming shortened V by 4 bases and J by 1 base, and 13 bases separated the two germline ends. Germline assignment: CDR1 SGHAT and CDR2 FQDESV (reference sequence). This CDR3 comprises 15 residues. The full variable domain, with the rest looked up from reference TRBV11-1 and TRBJ1-1, is EAEVAQSPRYKITEKSQAVAFWCDPISGHATLYWYRQILGQGPELLVQFQDESVVDDSQLPKDRFSAERLKGVDSTLKIQPAELGDSAMYLCASSSTRDGNTEAFFGQGTRLTVV.

J is TRBJ2-2 and V is TRBV4-1; no firm D call. The CDR3 is made up of 13 amino acids. From germline, CDR1 is MGHRA and CDR2 YSYEKL. The V and J ends lost 3 bases and 8 bases respectively, with 10 bases between them. In nucleotides, the CDR3 is TGCGCCAGCAGCCACCCTCGGCAGGGGGAGCTGTTTTTT. Its translation: CASSHPRQGELFF.

This clone was found once. The rearrangement joins TRBV6-5 to TRBJ1-2; maybe TRBD1 (5 bases). Trimming took 2 bases from V and 4 from J, leaving 14 bases between them. Germline V gene data show CDR1 as MNHEY and CDR2 as SVGAGI. CDR3 length: 15 amino acids. The CDR3 here is CASSYRLGPIYGYTF. Written as DNA, the CDR3 is TGTGCCAGCAGTTACCGGCTGGGACCGATCTATGGCTACACCTTC.

This CDR3 is CASSGWGCSNQPQHF. The CDR3 DNA is TGCGCCAGCAGTGGTTGGGGGTGTAGCAATCAGCCCCAGCATTTT. The chain joins TRBV10-1 to TRBJ1-5, with D possibly being TRBD1 (5 bases). Germline V gene lookup returns CDR1 WNHNN and CDR2 SYGVQD (reference sequence). Trimming took 4 bases from V and 0 from J, leaving 10 bases between them. The CDR3 has 15 amino acids.

In its sample, this clone was seen a few times. Other DNA sequences of this sample code for an identical CDR3. This chain links TRBV6-5 with TRBJ2-5, with D tentatively TRBD1 (6 bases). The CDR3 spans 13 residues. Germline V gives CDR1 MNHEY, CDR2 SVGAGI. V was clipped by 6 bases and J by 1 base, with 9 bases between them. The CDR3 protein is CASSRTVQETQYF. CDR3 nucleotide sequence: TGTGCCAGCAGCCGGACAGTCCAAGAGACCCAGTACTTC.

This clone was detected a few times. The J gene is TRBJ2-7, the V gene TRBV11-2; 7 bases are shared with TRBD2. Germline values: CDR1 SGHAT, CDR2 FQNNGV. The CDR3 is 14 amino acids. V shed 3 bases and J 5 bases; nucleotides not matched to a gene: 7. The CDR3 here is CASSLRAGSNEQYF. The CDR3 region has the DNA TGTGCCAGCAGCTTGCGAGCGGGATCTAACGAGCAGTACTTC.

The V and J genes are TRBV3-1 (or the pseudogene TRBV3-2) and TRBJ1-2; D uncertain. The CDR3 has 15 residues. V shed 0 bases and J shed 8 bases, with 16 bases lying between them. Germline V gene data show CDR1 as LGHDT and CDR2 as YNNKEL (reference sequence). The CDR3 DNA sequence: TGTGCCAGCAGCCAAGACTCATGGGGTTTAGTGGGCTACACCTTC. Translated: CASSQDSWGLVGYTF.

V gene TRBV6-1 combines with J gene TRBJ2-2; D not certain. V lost 2 bases to trimming and J lost 3 bases, with 4 bases between them. The CDR3 length is 13 residues. Germline V CDR1 and CDR2: MNHNS, SASEGT. The CDR3 DNA follows: TGTGCCAGCAGTGAAACAGACACCGGGGAGCTGTTTTTT. Translating it yields CASSETDTGELFF.

The V call is TRBV19, the J call TRBJ1-5, with D possibly TRBD1 on 5 matching bases. V lost 3 bases to trimming and J lost 0 bases, with 9 bases between them. Germline lookup yields CDR1 LNHDA and CDR2 SQIVND (reference sequence). This CDR3 spans 15 amino acids. CDR3 sequence (DNA): TGTGCCAGTAGTATGAGACAGCTTAGCAATCAGCCCCAGCATTTT. Residues: CASSMRQLSNQPQHF.

This chain joins TRBV9 and TRBJ2-7; 7 positions match TRBD2. The J segment lost 5 bases and the V segment lost 0 bases, leaving 2 bases of the junction unmatched. Germline V gene sequence: CDR1 SGDLS, CDR2 YYNGEE. The CDR3 extends over 13 amino acids. The CDR3 coding sequence is TGTGCCAGCAGCGTAGACGGGAGGCACGAGCAGTACTTC. This translates into CASSVDGRHEQYF.

In DNA form, the CDR3 reads TGTGCCAGCAGAGAACCTACAACTAATGAAAAACTGTTTTTT. Amino acid sequence: CASREPTTNEKLFF. V is TRBV28 and J is TRBJ1-4, with D hard to call. CDR1 and CDR2 from the germline V gene are MDHEN and SYDVKM. The CDR3 totals 14 residues. V was shortened by 6 bases and J by 0 bases, with 8 bases between the two germline ends.

The gene calls are TRBV6-2 or TRBV6-3 and TRBJ2-7; a possible D gene is TRBD2 (5 bases). The CDR3 contains 12 residues. Germline V gene data show CDR1 as MNHEY and CDR2 as SVGEGT. Trimming took off 6 bases at V and 1 base at J, with 7 bases between the two ends. The CDR3 region has the DNA TGTGCCAGCAGCGGGATTTCCTACGAGCAGTACTTC. It codes for CASSGISYEQYF.

This rearrangement joins TRBV6-5 to TRBJ1-1, with a possible D match to TRBD1 (6 bases). Trimming removed 0 bases at V and 4 bases at J, with 9 bases between. This CDR3 is built from 14 residues. CDR1 is MNHEY, CDR2 SVGAGI, per germline. CDR3 DNA: TGTGCCAGCAGTTACTCGAGGGGGAGCACTGAAGCTTTCTTT. Translated: CASSYSRGSTEAFF.

J is TRBJ1-6 and V is TRBV4-2; TRBD1 aligns across 9 bases. The germline gives CDR1 LGHNA, CDR2 YNFKEQ. This CDR3 region has 23 residues. Trimming took 1 base from V and 5 from J; bases not matched to a gene: 24. The CDR3 DNA reads as TGTGCCAGCAGCCAAGCGCCGGGACAGGGTGATTTTCGGTTACGCGGCGATAATTCACCCCTCCACTTT. Translation: CASSQAPGQGDFRLRGDNSPLHF.

V gene TRBV5-4 combines with J gene TRBJ2-4, with D possibly matching TRBD2 (6 bases). CDR3 size: 14 residues. Per germline, CDR1 SGHNT and CDR2 YYREEE (reference sequence). V dropped 4 bases and J dropped 2 bases, with 10 bases sitting between them. CDR3 in DNA: TGTGCCAGCAGCCCTGGGGGGACCAAAAACATTCAGTACTTC. This codes for CASSPGGTKNIQYF.

This rearrangement joins TRBV24-1 to TRBJ1-5, with a weak D call TRBD1 (6 bases). The CDR3 has 14 residues. Germline CDR1 and CDR2: KGHDR and SFDVKD. Trimming took 4 bases from V and 11 from J, leaving 17 bases between them. This chain's CDR3 is CATSEAGAPGAQHF. The CDR3, as DNA: TGTGCCACCAGTGAGGCAGGGGCCCCGGGGGCCCAGCATTTT.

The gene calls are TRBV19 and TRBJ2-1; 10 bases line up with TRBD2. This CDR3 is 16 amino acids long. J was trimmed by 0 bases and V by 1 base; bases with no gene match: 0. Per the germline V gene, CDR1 is LNHDA and CDR2 is SQIVND (reference sequence). This CDR3 is CASSIASGSSYNEQFF. The CDR3 region has the DNA TGTGCCAGTAGTATAGCTAGCGGGAGCTCCTACAATGAGCAGTTCTTC.

This clone was detected a few times. V usage is TRBV30 and J usage is TRBJ2-3; the D call may be TRBD1 or TRBD2 (6 bases each). V was clipped by 4 bases and J by 3 bases, with 14 bases between them. Per the germline V gene, CDR1 is GTSNPN and CDR2 is SVGIG (reference sequence). The CDR3 contains 14 residues. In DNA form, the CDR3 reads TGTGCCTGGACAGAAGGGGGGTGGACAGATACGCAGTATTTT. It codes for CAWTEGGWTDTQYF.